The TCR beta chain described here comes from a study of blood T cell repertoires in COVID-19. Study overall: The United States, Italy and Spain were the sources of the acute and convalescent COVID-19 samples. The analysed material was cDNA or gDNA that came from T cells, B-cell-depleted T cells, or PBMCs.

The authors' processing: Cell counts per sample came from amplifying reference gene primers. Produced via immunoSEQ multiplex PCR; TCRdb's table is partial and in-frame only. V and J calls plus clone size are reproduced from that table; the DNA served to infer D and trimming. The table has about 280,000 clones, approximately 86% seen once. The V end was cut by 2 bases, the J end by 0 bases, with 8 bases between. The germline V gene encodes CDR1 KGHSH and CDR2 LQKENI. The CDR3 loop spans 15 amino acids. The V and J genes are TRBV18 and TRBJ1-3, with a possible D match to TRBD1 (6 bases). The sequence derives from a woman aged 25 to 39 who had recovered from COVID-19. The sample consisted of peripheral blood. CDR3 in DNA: TGTGCCAGCTCACCAACAGGGCTCTCTGGAAACACCATATATTTT. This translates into CASSPTGLSGNTIYF.